This T cell receptor (beta chain) was observed in a study of naive and memory T cell subsets. Both TRBC1 and TRBC2 were covered by a beta constant-region primer of two equimolar oligonucleotides. Nested alpha and beta constant-region primers with the SP2 primer drove four PCR rounds on ligated cDNA. Ligation attached a single-stranded oligonucleotide with a 12-nucleotide UMI and the SP2 primer to the cDNA 3' end. In TCRdb, the UMI-ligation and nested PCR reads were re-called with MiXCR into one record per CDR3 protein. Of 85,000 to 130,000 distinct CDR3 sequences in the sample, roughly 14% were seen once. This clonotype was picked up a small number of times. Its antigen is unknown. Trimming took 4 bases from V and 2 from J; bases not matched to a gene: 15. The CDR3 has 19 residues. Germline V gene data show CDR1 as MNHEY and CDR2 as SMNVEV (reference sequence). Study-wide points: A clonotype means one alpha or beta sequence, not an alpha/beta pair. Possibly reflecting memory cells re-expressing CD45RA, a few larger clonotypes occurred in naive repertoires, especially CD8.

The sequence came from a human donor in good health. Sequencing used naive CD8+ T cells from blood. This chain connects TRBV27 to TRBJ2-3; TRBD2 matches at 10 bases. CDR3 amino acids: CASSSPTPGLAENTDTQYF. DNA for the CDR3: TGTGCCAGCAGTTCGCCTACGCCCGGACTAGCGGAGAACACAGATACGCAGTATTTT.